This T cell receptor (beta chain) was identified during a study of OX40 agonist ivuxolimab in advanced cancers. Whole-study context: Each patient was given ivuxolimab into a vein every 2 weeks, at 0.01 to 10 mg/kg.

The investigators sampled blood at baseline, at cycle 4 day 1, and at cycle 7 day 1. In regard to this clone: Its matching antigen is unknown.

Study-level results: In a subset of nonresponders, normalized T-cell clonal expansion was also low.

Trimming removed 1 base from V and 12 bases from J, with 17 bases in between. The CDR3 totals 14 residues. From germline, CDR1 is SGDLS and CDR2 YYNGEE. Clones were read by immunoSEQ multiplex PCR, and TCRdb kept only the in-frame ones, dropping some. This table holds tens of thousands of clones, more than 70% found once. The clonotype was recovered from an adult with an advanced solid tumor such as melanoma, head and neck, liver or kidney cancer. The chain uses TRBV9 and TRBJ2-1; D not resolved. The sample was CD4+ or CD8+ T cells sorted from blood, taken in a trial of the OX40 agonist ivuxolimab. As DNA, the CDR3 is TGTGCCAGCAGCGTATCCCCTTCGGCAGATGGGCAGTTCTTC. Translating gives CASSVSPSADGQFF.